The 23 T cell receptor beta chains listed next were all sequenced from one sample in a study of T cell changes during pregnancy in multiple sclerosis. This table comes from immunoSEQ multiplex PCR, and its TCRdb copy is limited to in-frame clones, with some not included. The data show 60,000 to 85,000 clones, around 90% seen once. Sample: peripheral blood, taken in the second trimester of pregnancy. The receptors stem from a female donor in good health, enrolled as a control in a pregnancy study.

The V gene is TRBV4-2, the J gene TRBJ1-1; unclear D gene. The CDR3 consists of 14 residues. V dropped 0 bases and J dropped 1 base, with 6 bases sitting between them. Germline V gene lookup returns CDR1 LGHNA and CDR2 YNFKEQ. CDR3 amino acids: CASSQDRENTEAFF. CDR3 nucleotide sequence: TGTGCCAGCAGCCAAGATAGAGAGAACACTGAAGCTTTCTTT.

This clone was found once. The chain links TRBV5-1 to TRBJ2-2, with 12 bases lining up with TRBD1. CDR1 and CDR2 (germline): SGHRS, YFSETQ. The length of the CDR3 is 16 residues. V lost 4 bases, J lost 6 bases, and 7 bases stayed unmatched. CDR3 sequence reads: CASSVRDRGLAGELFF. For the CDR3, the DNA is TGCGCCAGCAGCGTCCGGGACAGGGGGCTTGCCGGGGAGCTGTTTTTT.

CDR3 bases: TGTGCCAGCAGCGAAAAACTAGCGGGAGGGTACAATGAGCAGTTCTTC. Encoded protein: CASSEKLAGGYNEQFF. The rearrangement joins TRBV6-4 to TRBJ2-1; the match to TRBD2 covers 13 bases. This CDR3 has 16 residues. V dropped 6 bases and J dropped 4; count of bases not matched to a gene: 6. CDR1 is MRHNA, CDR2 SNTAGT, per germline.

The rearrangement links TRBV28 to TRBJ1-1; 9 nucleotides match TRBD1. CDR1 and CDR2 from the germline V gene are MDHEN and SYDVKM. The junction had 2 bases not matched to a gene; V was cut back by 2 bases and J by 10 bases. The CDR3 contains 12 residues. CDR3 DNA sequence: TGTGCCAGCAGTTTACAGGGACAGGGAGCTTTCTTT. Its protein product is CASSLQGQGAFF.

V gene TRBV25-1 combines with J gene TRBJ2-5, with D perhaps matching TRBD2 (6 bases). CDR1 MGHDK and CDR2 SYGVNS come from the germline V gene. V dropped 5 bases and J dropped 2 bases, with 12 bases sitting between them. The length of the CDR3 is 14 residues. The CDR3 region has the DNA TGTGCCAGCAGTTCGAGCGGGCCACAAGAGACCCAGTACTTC. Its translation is CASSSSGPQETQYF.

CDR3 bases: TGCGCCAGCAGCCAAGTCCCCCCATTCGGGAGAGGATCCTACGAGCAGTACTTC. This sequence encodes CASSQVPPFGRGSYEQYF. The rearrangement uses TRBV4-1 and TRBJ2-7; the D gene is possibly TRBD2 (6 bases). The germline CDR1 and CDR2 sequences are MGHRA and YSYEKL. The CDR3 covers 18 residues. Trimming removed 1 base from V and 1 base from J, with 20 bases in between.

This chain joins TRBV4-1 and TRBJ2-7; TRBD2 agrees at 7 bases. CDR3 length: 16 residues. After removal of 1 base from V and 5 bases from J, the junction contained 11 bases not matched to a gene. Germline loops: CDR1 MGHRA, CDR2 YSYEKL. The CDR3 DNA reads TGCGCCAGCAGCCAAGCACCGGGGGGAGGGAGCAACGAGCAGTACTTC. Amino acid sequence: CASSQAPGGGSNEQYF.

CDR3 coding DNA: TGTGCCAGCAGTTTATTAAGGGCTAGCGGGAGTCTCGAGCAGTACTTC. It codes for CASSLLRASGSLEQYF. The chain joins TRBV27 to TRBJ2-7; 10 bases are a match to TRBD2. There are 16 residues in the CDR3. Germline lookup yields CDR1 MNHEY and CDR2 SMNVEV (reference sequence). V dropped 1 base and J dropped 6; count of bases not matched to a gene: 9.

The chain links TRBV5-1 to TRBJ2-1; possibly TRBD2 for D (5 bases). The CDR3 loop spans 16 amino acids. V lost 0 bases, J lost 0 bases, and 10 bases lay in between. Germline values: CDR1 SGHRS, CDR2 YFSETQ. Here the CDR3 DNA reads TGCGCCAGCAGCTTGGGTGGTAGCGACTCCTACAATGAGCAGTTCTTC. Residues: CASSLGGSDSYNEQFF.

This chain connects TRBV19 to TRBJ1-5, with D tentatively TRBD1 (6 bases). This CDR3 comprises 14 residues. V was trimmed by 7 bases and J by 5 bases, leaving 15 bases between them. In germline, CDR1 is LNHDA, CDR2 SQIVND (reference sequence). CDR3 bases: TGTGCCAGTAACCCCGGGACACCTTATCAGCCCCAGCATTTT. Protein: CASNPGTPYQPQHF.

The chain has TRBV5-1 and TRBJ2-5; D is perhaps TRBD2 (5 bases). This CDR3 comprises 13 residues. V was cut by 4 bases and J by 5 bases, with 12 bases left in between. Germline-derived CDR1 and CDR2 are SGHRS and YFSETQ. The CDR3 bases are TGCGCCAGCAGCAGAGGGTATGGGGAGACCCAGTACTTC. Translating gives CASSRGYGETQYF.

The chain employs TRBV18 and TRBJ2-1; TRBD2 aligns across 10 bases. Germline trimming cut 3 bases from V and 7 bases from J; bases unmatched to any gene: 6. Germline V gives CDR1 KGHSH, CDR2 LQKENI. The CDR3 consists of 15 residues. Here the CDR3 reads CASSPGTSEKNEQFF. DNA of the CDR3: TGTGCCAGCTCACCCGGGACTAGCGAAAAAAATGAGCAGTTCTTC.

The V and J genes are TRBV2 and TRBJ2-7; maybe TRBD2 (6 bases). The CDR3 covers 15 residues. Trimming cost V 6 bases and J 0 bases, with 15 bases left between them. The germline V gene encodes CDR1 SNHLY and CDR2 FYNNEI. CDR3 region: CASRLAGGSSYEQYF. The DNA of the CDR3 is TGTGCCAGCAGACTAGCCGGGGGATCCTCCTACGAGCAGTACTTC.

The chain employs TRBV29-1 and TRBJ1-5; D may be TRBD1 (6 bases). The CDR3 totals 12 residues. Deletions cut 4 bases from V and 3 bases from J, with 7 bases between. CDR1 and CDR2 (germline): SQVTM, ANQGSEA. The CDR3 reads CSVGQANQPQHF. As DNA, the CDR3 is TGCAGCGTTGGACAGGCCAATCAGCCCCAGCATTTT.

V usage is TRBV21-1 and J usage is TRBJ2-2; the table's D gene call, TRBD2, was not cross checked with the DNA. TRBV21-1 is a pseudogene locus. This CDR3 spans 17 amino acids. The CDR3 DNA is TGTGCCAGCAGCGGGAATAGCGGGAGGGCCGACACCGGGGAGCTGTTTTTT. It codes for CASSGNSGRADTGELFF.

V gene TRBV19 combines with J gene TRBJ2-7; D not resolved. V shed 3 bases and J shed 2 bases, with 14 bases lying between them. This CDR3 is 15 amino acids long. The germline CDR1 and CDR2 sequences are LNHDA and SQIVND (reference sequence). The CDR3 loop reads CASSIVLASAYEQYF. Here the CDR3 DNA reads TGTGCCAGTAGTATTGTTTTGGCCAGTGCCTACGAGCAGTACTTC.

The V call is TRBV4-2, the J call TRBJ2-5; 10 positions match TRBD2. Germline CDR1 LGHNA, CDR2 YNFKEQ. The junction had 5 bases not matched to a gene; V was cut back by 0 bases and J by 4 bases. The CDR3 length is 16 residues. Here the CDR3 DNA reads TGTGCCAGCAGCCAAGAGCCTAGCGGGGGATCAGAGACCCAGTACTTC. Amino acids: CASSQEPSGGSETQYF.

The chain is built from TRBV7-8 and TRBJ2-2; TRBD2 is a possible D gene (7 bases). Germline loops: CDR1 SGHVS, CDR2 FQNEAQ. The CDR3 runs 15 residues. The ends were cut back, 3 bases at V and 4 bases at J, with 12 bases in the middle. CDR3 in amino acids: CASSFGGPGTGELFF. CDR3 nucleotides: TGTGCCAGCAGCTTCGGGGGGCCGGGCACCGGGGAGCTGTTTTTT.

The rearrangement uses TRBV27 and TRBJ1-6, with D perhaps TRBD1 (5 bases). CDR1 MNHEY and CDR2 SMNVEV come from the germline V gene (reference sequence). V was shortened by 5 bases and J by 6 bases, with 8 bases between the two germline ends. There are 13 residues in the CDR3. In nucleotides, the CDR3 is TGTGCCAGCAGTGGTCAGGGTAATTCACCCCTCCACTTT. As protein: CASSGQGNSPLHF.

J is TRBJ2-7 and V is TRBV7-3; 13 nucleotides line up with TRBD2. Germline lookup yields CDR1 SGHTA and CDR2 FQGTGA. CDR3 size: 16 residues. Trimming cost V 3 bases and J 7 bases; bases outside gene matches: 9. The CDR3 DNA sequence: TGTGCCAGCAGCTTCGCCGGGACTAGCGGGACGGGAGAGCAGTACTTC. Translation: CASSFAGTSGTGEQYF.

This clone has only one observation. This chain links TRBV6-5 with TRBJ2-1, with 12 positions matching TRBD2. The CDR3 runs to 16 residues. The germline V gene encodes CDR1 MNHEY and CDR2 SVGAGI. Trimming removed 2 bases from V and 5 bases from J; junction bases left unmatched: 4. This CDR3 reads CASSYGTSGRHNEQFF. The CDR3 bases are TGTGCCAGCAGTTACGGAACTAGCGGGAGGCACAATGAGCAGTTCTTC.

CDR3 protein: CASSARLGRTEKLFF. CDR3 bases: TGTGCCAGCAGCGCCCGACTAGGTCGGACTGAAAAACTGTTTTTT. The V call is TRBV9, the J call TRBJ1-4; no reliable D call. V lost 3 bases to trimming and J lost 7 bases, with 16 bases between them. The CDR3 spans 15 residues. The germline gives CDR1 SGDLS, CDR2 YYNGEE.

CDR3 sequence reads: CASSQVIGVMSDTQYF. The CDR3 DNA follows: TGCGCCAGCAGCCAAGTTATCGGGGTTATGTCAGATACGCAGTATTTT. The chain joins TRBV4-3 to TRBJ2-3; a weak D match, TRBD2 (5 bases). This CDR3 contains 16 residues. Germline values: CDR1 LGHNA, CDR2 YSLEER. The V end lost 1 base, the J end lost 4 bases, and 15 bases lay between the germline ends.